There are a few counts of the clone carrying this TCR beta chain. Its antigen is unknown. They isolated at least 6 million PBMCs from each sample. A minimum of 6 micrograms of total RNA was extracted per sample. Germline V lookup: CDR1 MDHEN, CDR2 SYDVKM. V lost 6 bases, J lost 8 bases, and 16 bases lay in between. CDR3 length equals 13 residues. Then a second PCR, running roughly 6 to 11 cycles, was carried out with a sample-barcoded 5' primer and a J-beta primer mix. MiXCR was run by TCRdb on the 5' RACE reads, yielding one entry per CDR3 protein. The table has about 780,000 distinct CDR3 sequences, about half seen once. The data stem from a study of blood T cells in healthy people across ages. Findings and limits, study-wide: Significant beta diversity loss was already apparent by age about 42, declining roughly linearly. Diversity of TCR beta correlated strongly with naive T cell percentage.

The receptor was isolated from a man of 80 years or more in good health. Sequencing input: blood. V usage is TRBV28 and J usage is TRBJ1-2, with TRBD1 as a possible D gene (6 bases). In DNA, the CDR3 is TGTGCCAGCAGGGGCGCCGGGACATCGGGCTACACCTTC. Translated, it gives CASRGAGTSGYTF.